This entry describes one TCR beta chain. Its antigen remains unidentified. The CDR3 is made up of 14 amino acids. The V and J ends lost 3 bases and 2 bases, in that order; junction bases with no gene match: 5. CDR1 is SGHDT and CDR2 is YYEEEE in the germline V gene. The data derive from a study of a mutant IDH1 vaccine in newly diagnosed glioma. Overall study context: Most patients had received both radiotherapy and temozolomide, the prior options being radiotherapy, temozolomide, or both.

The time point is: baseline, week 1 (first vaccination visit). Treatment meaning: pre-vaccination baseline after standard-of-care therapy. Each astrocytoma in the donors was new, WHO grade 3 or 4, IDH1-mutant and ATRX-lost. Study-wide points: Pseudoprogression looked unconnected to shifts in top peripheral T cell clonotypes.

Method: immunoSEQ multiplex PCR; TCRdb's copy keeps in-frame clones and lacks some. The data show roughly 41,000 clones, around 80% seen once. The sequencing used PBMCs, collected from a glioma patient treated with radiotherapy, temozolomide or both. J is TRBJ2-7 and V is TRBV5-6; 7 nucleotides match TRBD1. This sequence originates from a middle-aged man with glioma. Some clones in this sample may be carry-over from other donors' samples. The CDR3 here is CASSSGQLTYEQYF. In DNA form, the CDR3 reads TGTGCCAGCAGCTCGGGACAGTTGACCTACGAGCAGTACTTC. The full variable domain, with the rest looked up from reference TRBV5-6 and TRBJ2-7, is DAGVTQSPTHLIKTRGQQVTLRCSPKSGHDTVSWYQQALGQGPQFIFQYYEEEERQRGNFPDRFSGHQFPNYSSELNVNALLLGDSALYLCASSSGQLTYEQYFGPGTRLTVT.